This entry concerns a single TCR beta chain. This entry is derived from a study of T cell changes during pregnancy in multiple sclerosis. Measured with immunoSEQ multiplex PCR; TCRdb has only the in-frame clones, and not every one. The sample holds about 30,000 clones, 85% to 95% seen once. With 3 bases removed from V and 7 bases from J, the gap between germline ends came to 16 bases. Germline V gene sequence: CDR1 LGHNA, CDR2 YSLEER. The CDR3 contains 16 residues. The receptor was derived from a female donor with multiple sclerosis, enrolled in a pregnancy study. The J gene is TRBJ1-6, the V gene TRBV4-3; tentatively, D is TRBD1 (5 bases). The source material was CD8+ T cells from peripheral blood mononuclear cells, sampled before pregnancy. This chain's CDR3 is CASSQGSGRENSPLHF. The CDR3, as DNA: TGCGCCAGCAGCCAGGGATCAGGGAGGGAAAATTCACCCCTCCACTTT.